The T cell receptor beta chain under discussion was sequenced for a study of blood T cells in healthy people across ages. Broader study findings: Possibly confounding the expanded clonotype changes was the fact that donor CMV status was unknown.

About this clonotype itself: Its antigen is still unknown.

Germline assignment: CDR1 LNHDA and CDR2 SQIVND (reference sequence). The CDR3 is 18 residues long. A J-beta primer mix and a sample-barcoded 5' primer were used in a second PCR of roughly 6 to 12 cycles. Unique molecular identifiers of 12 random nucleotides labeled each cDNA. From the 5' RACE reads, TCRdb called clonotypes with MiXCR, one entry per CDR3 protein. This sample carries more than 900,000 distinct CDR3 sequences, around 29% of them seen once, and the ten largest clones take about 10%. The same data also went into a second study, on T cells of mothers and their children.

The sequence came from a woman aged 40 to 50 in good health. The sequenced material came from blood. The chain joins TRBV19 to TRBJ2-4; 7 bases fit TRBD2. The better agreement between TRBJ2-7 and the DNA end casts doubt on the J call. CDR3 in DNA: TGTGCCAGTAGTACAACGACGGGACGAGCGGGGATGCTCTACGAGCAGTACTTC. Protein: CASSTTTGRAGMLYEQYF.